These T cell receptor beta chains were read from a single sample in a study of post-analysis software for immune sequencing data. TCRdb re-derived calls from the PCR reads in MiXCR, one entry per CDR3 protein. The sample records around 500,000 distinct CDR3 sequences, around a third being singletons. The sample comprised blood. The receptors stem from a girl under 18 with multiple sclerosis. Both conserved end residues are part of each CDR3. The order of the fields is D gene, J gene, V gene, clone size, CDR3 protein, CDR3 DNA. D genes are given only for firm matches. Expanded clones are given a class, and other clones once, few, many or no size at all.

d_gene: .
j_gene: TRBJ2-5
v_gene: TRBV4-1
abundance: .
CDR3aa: CASSQGVVGQETQYF
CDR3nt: TGCGCCAGCAGCCAAGGGGTAGTCGGACAAGAGACCCAGTACTTC

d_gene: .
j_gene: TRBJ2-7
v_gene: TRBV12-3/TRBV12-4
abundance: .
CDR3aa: CASRGPQGYEQYF
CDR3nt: TGTGCCAGCAGGGGACCACAGGGCTACGAGCAGTACTTC

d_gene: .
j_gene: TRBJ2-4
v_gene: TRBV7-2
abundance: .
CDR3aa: CASSLQDGINIQYF
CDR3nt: TGTGCCAGCAGCTTACAGGACGGAATAAACATTCAGTACTTC

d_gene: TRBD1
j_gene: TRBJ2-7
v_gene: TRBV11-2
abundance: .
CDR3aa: CASSRMAWTTRDRGRSSNEQYF
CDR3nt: TGTGCCAGCAGCCGCATGGCCTGGACAACCCGGGACAGGGGGCGTTCGAGTAATGAGCAGTACTTC

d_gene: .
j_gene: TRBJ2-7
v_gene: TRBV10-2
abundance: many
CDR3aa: CASSEVSYEQYF
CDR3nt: TGCGCCAGCAGTGAAGTTAGTTACGAGCAGTACTTC

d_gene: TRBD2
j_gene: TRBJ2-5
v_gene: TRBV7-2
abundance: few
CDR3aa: CASSKRTSGLQETQYF
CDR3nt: TGTGCCAGCAGCAAGCGGACTAGCGGCCTCCAAGAGACCCAGTACTTC

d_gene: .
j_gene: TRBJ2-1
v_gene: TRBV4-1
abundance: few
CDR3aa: CASSFADEQFF
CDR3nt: TGCGCCAGCAGTTTCGCCGATGAGCAGTTCTTC

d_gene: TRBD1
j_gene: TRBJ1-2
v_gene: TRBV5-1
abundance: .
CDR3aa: CASSSQMTGDYGYTF
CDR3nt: TGCGCCAGCAGCTCCCAGATGACAGGGGACTATGGCTACACCTTC

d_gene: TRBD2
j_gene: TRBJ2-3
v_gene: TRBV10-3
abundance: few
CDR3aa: CATSGGSTDTQYF
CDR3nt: TGTGCCACGAGCGGGGGGAGCACAGATACGCAGTATTTT

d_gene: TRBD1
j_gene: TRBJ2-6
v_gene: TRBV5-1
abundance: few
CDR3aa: CASSLGVRGLDGANVLTF
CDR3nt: TGCGCCAGCAGCTTGGGTGTCAGGGGGCTTGATGGGGCCAACGTCCTGACTTTC

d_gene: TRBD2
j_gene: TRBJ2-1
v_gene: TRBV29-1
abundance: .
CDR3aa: CSVEDGSGGGNEQFF
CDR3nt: TGCAGCGTTGAAGATGGGAGCGGGGGTGGCAATGAGCAGTTCTTC

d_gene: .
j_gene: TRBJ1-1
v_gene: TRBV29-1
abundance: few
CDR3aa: CSVDTAGLGEAFF
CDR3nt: TGCAGCGTTGACACAGCGGGACTGGGTGAAGCTTTCTTT

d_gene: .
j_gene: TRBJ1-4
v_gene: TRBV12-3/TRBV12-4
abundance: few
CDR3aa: CASSLWDGEKLFF
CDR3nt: TGTGCCAGCAGTTTGTGGGACGGTGAAAAACTGTTTTTT

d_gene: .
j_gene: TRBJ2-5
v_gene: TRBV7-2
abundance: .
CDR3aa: CASSPTVIRETQYF
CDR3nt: TGTGCCAGCAGCCCGACAGTTATTCGGGAGACCCAGTACTTC

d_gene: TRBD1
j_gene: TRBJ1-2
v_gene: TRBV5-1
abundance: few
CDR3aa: CASSPEPGQNYGYTF
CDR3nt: TGCGCCAGCAGCCCGGAACCGGGACAGAACTATGGCTACACCTTC

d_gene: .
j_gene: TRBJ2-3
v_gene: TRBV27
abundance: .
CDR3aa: CASSFSLRSTDTQYF
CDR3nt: TGTGCCAGCAGTTTTTCCTTACGTAGCACAGATACGCAGTATTTT

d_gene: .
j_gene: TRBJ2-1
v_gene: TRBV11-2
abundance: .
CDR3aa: CASRLSGSTNEQFF
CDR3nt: TGTGCCAGCAGACTTAGCGGATCTACGAATGAGCAGTTCTTC

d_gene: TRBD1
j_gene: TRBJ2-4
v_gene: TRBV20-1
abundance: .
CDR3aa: CSGSPSGTGKNIRYF
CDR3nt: TGCAGTGGCTCACCCTCCGGGACAGGGAAAAACATTCGGTACTTC

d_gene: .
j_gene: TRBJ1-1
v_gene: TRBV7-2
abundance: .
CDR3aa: CASSFKGGQGEAFF
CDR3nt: TGTGCCAGCAGCTTCAAGGGGGGCCAGGGTGAAGCTTTCTTT

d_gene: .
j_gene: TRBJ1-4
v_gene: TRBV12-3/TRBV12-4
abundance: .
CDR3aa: CASSSSYPGEKLFF
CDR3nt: TGTGCCAGCAGTTCGTCGTACCCGGGGGAAAAACTGTTTTTT

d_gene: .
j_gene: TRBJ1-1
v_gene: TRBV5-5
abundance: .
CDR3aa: CAGEGYPGTEAFF
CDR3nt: TGTGCCGGGGAAGGGTACCCGGGGACTGAAGCTTTCTTT

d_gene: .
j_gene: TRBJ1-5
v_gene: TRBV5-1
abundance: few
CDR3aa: CASSEGSDSNQPQHF
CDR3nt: TGCGCCAGCAGCGAAGGTAGCGATAGCAATCAGCCCCAGCATTTT

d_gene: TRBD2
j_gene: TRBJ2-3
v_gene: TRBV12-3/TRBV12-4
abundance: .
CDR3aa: CASTLKTTSGGTDTQYF
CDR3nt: TGTGCCAGCACCCTAAAAACGACTAGCGGGGGCACAGATACGCAGTATTTT

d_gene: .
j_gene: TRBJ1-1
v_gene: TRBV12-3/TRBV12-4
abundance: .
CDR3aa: CASRSIIMNTEAFF
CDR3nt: TGTGCCAGCAGAAGTATCATCATGAACACTGAAGCTTTCTTT

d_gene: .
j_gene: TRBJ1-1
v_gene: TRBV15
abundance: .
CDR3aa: CATSRASGAGAFF
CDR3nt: TGTGCCACCAGCAGAGCTAGCGGCGCCGGTGCTTTCTTT

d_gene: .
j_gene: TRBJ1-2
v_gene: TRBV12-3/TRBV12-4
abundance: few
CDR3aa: CASSFSSGYTF
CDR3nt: TGTGCCAGCAGTTTCTCTAGTGGCTACACCTTC

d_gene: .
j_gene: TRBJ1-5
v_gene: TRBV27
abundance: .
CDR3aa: CASSSGPPSGSNQPQHF
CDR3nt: TGTGCCAGCAGTTCCGGGCCCCCCTCGGGGAGCAATCAGCCCCAGCATTTT

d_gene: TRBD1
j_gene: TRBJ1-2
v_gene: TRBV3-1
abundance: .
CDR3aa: CASSPAQGNGYTF
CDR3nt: TGTGCCAGCAGCCCAGCACAGGGGAACGGCTACACCTTC

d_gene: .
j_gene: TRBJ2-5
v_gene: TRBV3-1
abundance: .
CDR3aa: CAGSLQTPTPYQETQYF
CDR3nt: TGTGCCGGCAGCCTTCAAACACCGACACCATATCAAGAGACCCAGTACTTC

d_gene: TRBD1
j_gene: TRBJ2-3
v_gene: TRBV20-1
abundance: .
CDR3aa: CSAAGTGDTDTQYF
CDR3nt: TGCAGCGCGGCCGGGACAGGGGACACAGATACGCAGTATTTT

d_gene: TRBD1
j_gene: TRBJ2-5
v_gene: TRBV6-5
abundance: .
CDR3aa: CASSRDRWETQYF
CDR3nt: TGTGCCAGCAGCCGGGACAGGTGGGAGACCCAGTACTTC

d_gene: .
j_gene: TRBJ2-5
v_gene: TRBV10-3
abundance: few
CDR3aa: CAISESTGIGETQYF
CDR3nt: TGTGCCATCAGTGAGTCGACGGGGATTGGGGAGACCCAGTACTTC

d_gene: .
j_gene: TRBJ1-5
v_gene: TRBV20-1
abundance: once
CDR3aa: CSATSGSNQPQHF
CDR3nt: TGCAGTGCCACATCAGGTTCCAATCAGCCCCAGCATTTT

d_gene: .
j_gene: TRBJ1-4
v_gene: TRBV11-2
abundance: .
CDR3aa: CASSRDQMDEKLFF
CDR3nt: TGTGCCAGCAGCCGGGATCAAATGGATGAAAAACTGTTTTTT

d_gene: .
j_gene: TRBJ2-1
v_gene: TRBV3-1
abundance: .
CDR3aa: CASSQAPQGSVSYNEQFF
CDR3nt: TGTGCCAGCAGCCAAGCCCCGCAGGGGTCCGTGTCCTACAATGAGCAGTTCTTC

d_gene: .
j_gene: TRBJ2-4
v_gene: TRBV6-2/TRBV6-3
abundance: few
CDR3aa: CASSQGNIQYF
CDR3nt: TGTGCCAGCTCCCAGGGAAACATTCAGTACTTC

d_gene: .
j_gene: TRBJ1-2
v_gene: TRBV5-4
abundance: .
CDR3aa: CTSSLGVPEGPYGYTF
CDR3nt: TGTACCAGCAGCTTGGGTGTCCCGGAAGGGCCCTATGGCTACACCTTC

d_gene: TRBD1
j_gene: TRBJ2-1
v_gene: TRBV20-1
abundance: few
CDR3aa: CSAPQGARSEQFF
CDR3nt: TGCAGTGCTCCTCAGGGGGCGCGGAGTGAGCAGTTCTTC

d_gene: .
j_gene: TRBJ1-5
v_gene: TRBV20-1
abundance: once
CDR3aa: CSARARTGGNQPQHF
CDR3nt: TGCAGTGCTAGAGCACGAACGGGGGGCAATCAGCCCCAGCATTTT

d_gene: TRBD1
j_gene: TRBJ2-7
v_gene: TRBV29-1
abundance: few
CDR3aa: CSAHGTGESYEQYF
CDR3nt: TGCAGCGCCCATGGGACAGGGGAGTCCTACGAGCAGTACTTC

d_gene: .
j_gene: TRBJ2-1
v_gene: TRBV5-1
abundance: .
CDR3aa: CASSLFWVKYNEQFF
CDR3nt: TGCGCCAGCAGCTTGTTCTGGGTGAAGTACAATGAGCAGTTCTTC

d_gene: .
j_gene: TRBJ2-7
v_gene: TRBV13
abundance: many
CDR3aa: CASSLGFSSYEQYF
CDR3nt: TGTGCCAGCAGCTTGGGGTTTAGCTCCTACGAGCAGTACTTC

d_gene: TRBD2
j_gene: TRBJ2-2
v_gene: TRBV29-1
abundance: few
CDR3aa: CSVLAGGDTGELFF
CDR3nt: TGCAGCGTCTTAGCGGGGGGTGACACCGGGGAGCTGTTTTTT

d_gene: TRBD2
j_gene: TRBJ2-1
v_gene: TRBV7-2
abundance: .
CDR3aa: CASGLGGSGVYNERFF
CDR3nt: TGTGCCAGCGGCTTAGGGGGTAGCGGGGTCTACAATGAGCGGTTCTTC

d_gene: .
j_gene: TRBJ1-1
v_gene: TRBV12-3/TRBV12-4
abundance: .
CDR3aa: CASSFGPMNTEAFF
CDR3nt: TGTGCCAGCAGTTTCGGTCCTATGAACACTGAAGCTTTCTTT

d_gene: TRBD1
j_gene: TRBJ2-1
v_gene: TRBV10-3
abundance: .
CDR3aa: CAIRQGADNEQFF
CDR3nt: TGTGCCATCAGACAGGGGGCGGACAATGAGCAGTTCTTC

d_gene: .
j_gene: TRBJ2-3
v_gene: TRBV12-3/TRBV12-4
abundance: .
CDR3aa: CASSSPVRSDTQYF
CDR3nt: TGTGCCAGCAGTTCCCCAGTTCGTTCAGATACGCAGTATTTT

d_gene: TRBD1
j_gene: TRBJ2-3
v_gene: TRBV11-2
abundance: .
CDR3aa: CASSPRTGTSTDTQYF
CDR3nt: TGTGCCAGCAGCCCTCGGACAGGGACTAGCACAGATACGCAGTATTTT

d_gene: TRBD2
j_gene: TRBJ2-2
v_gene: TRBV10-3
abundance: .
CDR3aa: CAISPAGLNTGELFF
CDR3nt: TGTGCCATCAGCCCAGCGGGGCTGAACACCGGGGAGCTGTTTTTT

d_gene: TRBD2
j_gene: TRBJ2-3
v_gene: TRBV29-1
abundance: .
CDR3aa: CSVIWAGGTDTQYF
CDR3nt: TGCAGCGTGATCTGGGCGGGGGGCACAGATACGCAGTATTTT

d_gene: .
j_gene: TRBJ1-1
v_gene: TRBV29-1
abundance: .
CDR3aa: CSVGTALNTEAFF
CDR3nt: TGCAGCGTTGGGACAGCCTTGAACACTGAAGCTTTCTTT

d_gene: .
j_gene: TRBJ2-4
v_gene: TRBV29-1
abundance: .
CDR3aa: CSVEKGGLRDTQYF
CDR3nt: TGCAGCGTTGAGAAGGGGGGGCTACGAGATACCCAGTACTTC